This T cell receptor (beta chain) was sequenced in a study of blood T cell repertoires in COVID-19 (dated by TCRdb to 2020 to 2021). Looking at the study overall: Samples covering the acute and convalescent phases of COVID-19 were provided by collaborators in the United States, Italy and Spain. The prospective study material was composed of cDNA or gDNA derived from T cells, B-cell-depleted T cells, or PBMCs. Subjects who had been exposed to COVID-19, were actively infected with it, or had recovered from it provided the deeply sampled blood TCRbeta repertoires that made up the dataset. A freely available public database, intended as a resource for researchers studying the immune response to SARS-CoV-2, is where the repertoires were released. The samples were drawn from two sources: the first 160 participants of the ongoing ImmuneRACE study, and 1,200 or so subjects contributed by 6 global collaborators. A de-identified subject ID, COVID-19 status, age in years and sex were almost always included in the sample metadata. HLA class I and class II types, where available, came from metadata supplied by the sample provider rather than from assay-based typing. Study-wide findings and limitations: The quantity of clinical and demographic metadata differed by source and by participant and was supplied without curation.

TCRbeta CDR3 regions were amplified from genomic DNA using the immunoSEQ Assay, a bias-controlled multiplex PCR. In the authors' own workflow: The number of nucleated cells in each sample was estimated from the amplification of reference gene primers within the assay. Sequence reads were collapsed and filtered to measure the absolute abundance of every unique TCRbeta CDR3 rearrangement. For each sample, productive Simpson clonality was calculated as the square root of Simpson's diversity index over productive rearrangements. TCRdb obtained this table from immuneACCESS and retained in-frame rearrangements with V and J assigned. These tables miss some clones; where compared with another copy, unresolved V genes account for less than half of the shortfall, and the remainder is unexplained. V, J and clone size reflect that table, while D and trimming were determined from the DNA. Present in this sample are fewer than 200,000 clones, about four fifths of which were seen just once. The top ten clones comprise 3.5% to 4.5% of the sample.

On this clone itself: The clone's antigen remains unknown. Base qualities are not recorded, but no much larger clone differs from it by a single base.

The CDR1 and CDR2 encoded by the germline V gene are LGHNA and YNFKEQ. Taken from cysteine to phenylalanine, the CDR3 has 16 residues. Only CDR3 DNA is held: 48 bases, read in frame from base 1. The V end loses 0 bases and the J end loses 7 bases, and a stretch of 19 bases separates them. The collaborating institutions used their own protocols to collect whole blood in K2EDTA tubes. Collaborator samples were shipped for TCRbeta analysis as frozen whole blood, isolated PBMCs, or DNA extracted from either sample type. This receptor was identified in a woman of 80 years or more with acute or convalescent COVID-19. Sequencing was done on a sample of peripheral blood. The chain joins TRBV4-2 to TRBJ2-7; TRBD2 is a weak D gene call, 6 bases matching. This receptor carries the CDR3 CASSQEGTGPSGEQYF. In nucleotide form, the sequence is TGTGCCAGCAGCCAAGAGGGGACTGGACCCTCCGGGGAGCAGTACTTC.